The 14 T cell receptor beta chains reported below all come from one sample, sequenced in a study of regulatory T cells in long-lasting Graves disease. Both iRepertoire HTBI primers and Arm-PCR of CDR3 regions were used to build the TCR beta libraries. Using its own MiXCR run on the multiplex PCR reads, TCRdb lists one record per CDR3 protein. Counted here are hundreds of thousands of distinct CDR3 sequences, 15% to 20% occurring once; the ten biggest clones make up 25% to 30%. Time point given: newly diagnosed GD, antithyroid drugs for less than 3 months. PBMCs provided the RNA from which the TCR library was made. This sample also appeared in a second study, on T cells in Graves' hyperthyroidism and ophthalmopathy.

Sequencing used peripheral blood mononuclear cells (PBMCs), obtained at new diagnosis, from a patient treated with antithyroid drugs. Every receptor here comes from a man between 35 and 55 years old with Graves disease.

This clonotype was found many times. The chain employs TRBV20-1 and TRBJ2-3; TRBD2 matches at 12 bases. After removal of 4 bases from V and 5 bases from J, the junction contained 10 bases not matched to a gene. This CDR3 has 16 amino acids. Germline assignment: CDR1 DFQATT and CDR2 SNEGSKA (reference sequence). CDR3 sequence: CSATGPSGGARDTQYF. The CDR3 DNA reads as TGCAGTGCTACCGGGCCTAGCGGGGGGGCGAGAGATACGCAGTATTTT.

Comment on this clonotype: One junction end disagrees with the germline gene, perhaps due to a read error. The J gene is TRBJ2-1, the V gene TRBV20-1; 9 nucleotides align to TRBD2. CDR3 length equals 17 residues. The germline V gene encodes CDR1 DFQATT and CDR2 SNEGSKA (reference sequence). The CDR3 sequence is CSARTGGGVSSYNKQFF. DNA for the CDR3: TGCAGTGCTAGGACTGGCGGGGGGGTTAGCTCCTACAATAAGCAGTTCTTC.

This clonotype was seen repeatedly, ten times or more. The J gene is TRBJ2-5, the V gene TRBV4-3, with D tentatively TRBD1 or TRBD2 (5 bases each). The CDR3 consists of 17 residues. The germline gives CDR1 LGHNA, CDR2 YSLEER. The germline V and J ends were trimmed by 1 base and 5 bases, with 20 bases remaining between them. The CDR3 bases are TGCGCCAGCAGCCAAGGGGTTGGGGGTTTATTTTTGGAGACCCAGTACTTC. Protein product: CASSQGVGGLFLETQYF.

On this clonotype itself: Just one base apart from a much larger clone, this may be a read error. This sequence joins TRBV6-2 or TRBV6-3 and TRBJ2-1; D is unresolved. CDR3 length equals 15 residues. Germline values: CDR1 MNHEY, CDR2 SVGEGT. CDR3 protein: CASSLGRPPYNKQFF. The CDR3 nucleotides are TGTGCCAGCAGTCTCGGCCGCCCTCCCTACAATAAGCAGTTCTTC.

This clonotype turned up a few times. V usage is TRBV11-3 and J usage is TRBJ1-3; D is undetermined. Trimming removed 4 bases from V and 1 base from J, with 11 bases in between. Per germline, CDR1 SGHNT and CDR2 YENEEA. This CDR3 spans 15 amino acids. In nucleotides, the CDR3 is TGTGCCAGCAGCTCCCGATGGGGATCTGGAAACACCATATATTTT. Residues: CASSSRWGSGNTIYF.

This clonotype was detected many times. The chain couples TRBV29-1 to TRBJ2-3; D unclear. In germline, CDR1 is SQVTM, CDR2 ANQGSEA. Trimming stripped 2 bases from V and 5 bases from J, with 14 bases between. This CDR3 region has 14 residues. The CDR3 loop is CSVERWQVGDTQYF. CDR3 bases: TGCAGCGTTGAACGTTGGCAGGTGGGAGATACGCAGTATTTT.

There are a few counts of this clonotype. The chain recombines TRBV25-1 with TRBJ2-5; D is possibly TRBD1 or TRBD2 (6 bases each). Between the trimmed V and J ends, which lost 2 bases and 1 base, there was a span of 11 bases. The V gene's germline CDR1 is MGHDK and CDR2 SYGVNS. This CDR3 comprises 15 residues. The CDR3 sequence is CASSEGGGSQETQYF. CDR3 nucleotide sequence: TGTGCCAGCAGTGAAGGAGGGGGGAGCCAAGAGACCCAGTACTTC.

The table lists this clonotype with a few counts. This chain's CDR3 is CASSYSLTSRDTQYF. The CDR3 DNA is TGTGCCAGCAGTTACTCGTTAACTAGCCGGGATACGCAGTATTTT. The chain is built from TRBV6-5 and TRBJ2-3; perhaps TRBD2 as D (6 bases). This CDR3 is 15 amino acids long. The ends were cut back, 0 bases at V and 6 bases at J, with 13 bases in the middle. Per the germline V gene, CDR1 is MNHEY and CDR2 is SVGAGI.

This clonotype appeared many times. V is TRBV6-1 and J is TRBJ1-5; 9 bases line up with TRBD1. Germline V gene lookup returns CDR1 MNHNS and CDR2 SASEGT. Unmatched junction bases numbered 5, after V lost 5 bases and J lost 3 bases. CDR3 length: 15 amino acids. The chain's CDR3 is CASSKTGGPNQPQHF. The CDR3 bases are TGTGCCAGCAGTAAAACAGGGGGCCCCAATCAGCCCCAGCATTTT.

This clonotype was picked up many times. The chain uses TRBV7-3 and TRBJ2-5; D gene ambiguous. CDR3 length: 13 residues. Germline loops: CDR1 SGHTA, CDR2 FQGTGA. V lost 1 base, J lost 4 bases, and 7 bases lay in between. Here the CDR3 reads CASSLNPGETQYF. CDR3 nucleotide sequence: TGTGCCAGCAGCTTAAATCCAGGAGAGACCCAGTACTTC.

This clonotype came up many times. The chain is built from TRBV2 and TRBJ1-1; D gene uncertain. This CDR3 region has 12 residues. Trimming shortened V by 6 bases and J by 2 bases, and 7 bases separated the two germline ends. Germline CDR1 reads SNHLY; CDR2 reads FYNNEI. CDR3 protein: CASRHRNTEAFF. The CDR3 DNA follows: TGTGCCAGCAGACATCGCAACACTGAAGCTTTCTTT.

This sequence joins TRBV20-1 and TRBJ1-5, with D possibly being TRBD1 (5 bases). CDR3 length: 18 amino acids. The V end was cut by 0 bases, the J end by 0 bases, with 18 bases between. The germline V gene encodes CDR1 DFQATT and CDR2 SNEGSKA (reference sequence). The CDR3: CSARDPGAGRDSNQPQHF. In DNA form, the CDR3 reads TGCAGTGCTAGAGATCCTGGGGCAGGGAGGGATAGCAATCAGCCCCAGCATTTT.

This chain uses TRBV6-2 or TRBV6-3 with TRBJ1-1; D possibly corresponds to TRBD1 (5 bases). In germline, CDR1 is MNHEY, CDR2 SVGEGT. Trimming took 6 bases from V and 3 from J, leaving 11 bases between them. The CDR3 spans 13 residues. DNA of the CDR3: TGTGCCAGCAGAGAGGGGTTCGACACTGAAGCTTTCTTT. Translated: CASREGFDTEAFF.

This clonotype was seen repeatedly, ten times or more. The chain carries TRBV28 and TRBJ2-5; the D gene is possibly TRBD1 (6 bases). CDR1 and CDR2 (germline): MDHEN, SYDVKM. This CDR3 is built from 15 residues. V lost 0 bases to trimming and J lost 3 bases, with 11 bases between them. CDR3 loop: CASSLWTGAEETQYF. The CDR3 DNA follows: TGTGCCAGCAGTTTATGGACAGGAGCCGAAGAGACCCAGTACTTC.